Below are 3 T cell receptor beta chains sequenced from a single sample in a study of memory CD4+ T cells and cytomegalovirus serostatus. Here immunoSEQ multiplex PCR was the method, and the copy in TCRdb shows in-frame clones only, minus some. The sample consists of about 50,000 clones, 70% to 85% of them appearing once. The sort gate was single viable CD3+CD4+CD8-CD45RO+ cells for memory CD4+ T cells. Sequencing was carried out using memory CD4+ T cells from blood. The receptors derive from an adult in good health and CMV-seronegative.

A single count supports this clone. This chain uses TRBV4-3 with TRBJ2-3; 8 bases match TRBD2. Per germline, CDR1 LGHNA and CDR2 YSLEER. J lost 1 base, V lost 3 bases, and 0 bases had no gene match. CDR3 length: 14 residues. This CDR3 reads CASSHSGGTDTQYF. The CDR3 DNA reads as TGCGCCAGCAGCCATAGCGGGGGCACAGATACGCAGTATTTT.

Written as DNA, the CDR3 is TGTGCCAGCAGGCCAAGAGGGAGCTCCTACAATGAGCAGTTCTTC. Translated: CASRPRGSSYNEQFF. This sequence joins TRBV5-4 and TRBJ2-1; D possibly corresponds to TRBD2 (5 bases). Trimming removed 5 bases from V and 0 bases from J, with 12 bases in between. CDR1 and CDR2 (germline): SGHNT, YYREEE (reference sequence). The CDR3 extends over 15 amino acids.

V gene TRBV5-8 combines with J gene TRBJ1-1; 8 nucleotides align to TRBD1. The CDR3 is 12 amino acids. V gave up 4 bases and J gave up 11 bases; unmatched junction bases: 7. Germline V gene sequence: CDR1 SGHTS, CDR2 YDEGEE. The CDR3 DNA sequence: TGTGCCAGCAGCCGCGACAGGGGAGAGGCTTTCTTT. This encodes CASSRDRGEAFF.